A selection of T cell receptor beta chains follows, all from one sample in a study of blood T cell repertoires in COVID-19. Produced via immunoSEQ multiplex PCR; TCRdb's table is partial and in-frame only. Here the sample spans 130,000 to 150,000 clones, roughly 90% being singletons. The specimen sequenced was PBMCs or T cells enriched from blood (not recorded which). The receptors come from a woman in her twenties or thirties with acute COVID-19. Both conserved end residues are part of each CDR3. The D gene is left open where the match is weak. Clone size is shown for a subset of rows, as once, few, many or a class of expanded clone.

v_gene	len	j_gene	abundance	d_gene	CDR3nt	CDR3aa
TRBV11-2	15	TRBJ2-7	.	TRBD1	TGTGCCAGCAGCTTAAGTGGACAGGTCTCCTACGAGCAGTACTTC	CASSLSGQVSYEQYF
TRBV18	14	TRBJ1-3	.	.	TGTGCCAGCTCACCTTCCAGGGTGGCAAACACCATATATTTT	CASSPSRVANTIYF
TRBV5-4	15	TRBJ2-1	.	TRBD1	TGTGCCAGCAGCTTGGATGGCACAGGGGGCCATGAGCAGTTCTTC	CASSLDGTGGHEQFF
TRBV27	14	TRBJ1-1	.	.	TGTGCCAGCAGTTTACAACGTACCCCGAGGGAAGCTTTCTTT	CASSLQRTPREAFF
TRBV27	15	TRBJ2-3	.	TRBD2	TGTGCCAGCAGCGGACTAGCGGCTAGCACAGATACGCAGTATTTT	CASSGLAASTDTQYF
TRBV5-1	13	TRBJ2-2	.	.	TGCGCCAGCAGCTGGCCAGGGACCGGGGAGCTGTTTTTT	CASSWPGTGELFF
TRBV4-3	15	TRBJ2-7	once	TRBD1	TGCGCCAGCAGCCAAGTACAGGGGGAAGCCTACGAGCAGTACTTC	CASSQVQGEAYEQYF
TRBV2	13	TRBJ1-1	.	.	TGTGCCAGCAGTGAACGGCTGGAGACTGAAGCTTTCTTT	CASSERLETEAFF
TRBV10-3	14	TRBJ1-2	.	.	TGTGCCATCAGGGGCACTGTTGTGGACTATGGCTACACCTTC	CAIRGTVVDYGYTF
TRBV7-9	19	TRBJ2-2	medium-sized	TRBD2	TGTGCCAGCAGCTTAGCGTCGGGACTAGCGGGAGTTTTGGCCGGGGAGCTGTTTTTT	CASSLASGLAGVLAGELFF
TRBV4-3	15	TRBJ1-2	.	.	TGCGCCAGCAGCCAAGATCTTCGGGGGGATCATGGCTACACCTTC	CASSQDLRGDHGYTF
TRBV6-2/TRBV6-3	16	TRBJ2-1	.	TRBD2	TGTGCCAGCAGTTACGGCAGGACTAGTGTAGGCAATGAGCAGTTCTTC	CASSYGRTSVGNEQFF
TRBV3-1/TRBV3-2	12	TRBJ1-1	once	.	TGTGCCAGCACCGGGGGGAACACTGAAGCTTTCTTT	CASTGGNTEAFF
TRBV28	14	TRBJ1-1	.	.	TGTGCCAGCAAGCTTTGGGGCCGGATCACTGAAGCTTTCTTT	CASKLWGRITEAFF
TRBV11-2	14	TRBJ1-1	.	.	TGTGCCAGCAGCTTTAGCGGGGTTTCCCCGGCAGCTTTCTTT	CASSFSGVSPAAFF
TRBV25-1	11	TRBJ1-2	.	.	TGTGCCAGCAGTGAATCGAGGCAGAGGGTATTC	CASSESRQRVF
TRBV28	16	TRBJ2-7	.	TRBD2	TGTGCCAGCAGTTCTGGACTAGCGGGAGGCCCCTACGAGCAGTACTTC	CASSSGLAGGPYEQYF
TRBV28	16	TRBJ2-3	.	TRBD1	TGTGCCAGCAGGCCTACCGCGGGACAGGGCACAGATACGCAGTATTTT	CASRPTAGQGTDTQYF
TRBV18	13	TRBJ1-1	once	.	TGTGCCAGCTCACCGGGGGGGGCGGTAACAGCTTTCTTT	CASSPGGAVTAFF
TRBV28	16	TRBJ1-5	.	.	TGTGCCAGCAGTTTTGGTTCAGGGTTTAGCAATCAGCCCCAGCATTTT	CASSFGSGFSNQPQHF
TRBV6-2/TRBV6-3	15	TRBJ2-7	.	TRBD2	TGTGCCAGCAGTTTAGCGGGAGGCACCCCCTACGAGCAGTACTTC	CASSLAGGTPYEQYF
TRBV5-1	13	TRBJ2-5	.	.	TGCGCCAGCAGGAGAGACAGCCAAGAGACCCAGTACTTC	CASRRDSQETQYF
TRBV29-1	12	TRBJ2-1	.	.	TGCAGCGTTGGCGTCACCTACAATGAGCAGTTCTTC	CSVGVTYNEQFF
TRBV25-1	16	TRBJ2-7	.	TRBD2	TGTGCCAGCAGTGAACCTGTCGATAGCGGGATGTACGAGCAGTACTTC	CASSEPVDSGMYEQYF
TRBV4-1	16	TRBJ2-3	.	TRBD2	TGCGCCAGCAGCCACGGACTAGCGGGAATCACAGATACGCAGTATTTT	CASSHGLAGITDTQYF
TRBV7-9	15	TRBJ2-1	.	.	TGTGCCAGCAGCTTAAGGGGACTGACTAACAATGAGCAGTTCTTC	CASSLRGLTNNEQFF
TRBV12-3/TRBV12-4	13	TRBJ1-1	.	.	TGTGCCAGCAGTTTCCACGACAGAACTGAAGCTTTCTTT	CASSFHDRTEAFF
TRBV5-4	14	TRBJ2-5	.	.	TGTGCCAGCAGCGGCACCGGGATTAAAGAGACCCAGTACTTC	CASSGTGIKETQYF
TRBV21-1	13	TRBJ2-7	once	.	TGTGCCAGCAGCAGTTCCCCCTACTACGAGCAGTACTTC	CASSSSPYYEQYF
TRBV4-2	16	TRBJ2-7	.	TRBD1	TGTGCCAGCAGCCAAGAGCAGGGACAGAGGACCTACGAGCAGTACTTC	CASSQEQGQRTYEQYF
TRBV6-2/TRBV6-3	15	TRBJ2-7	many	.	TGTGCCAGCAGTTACGATGGGACAAACACCTACGAGCAGTACTTC	CASSYDGTNTYEQYF
TRBV19	15	TRBJ2-7	.	TRBD1	TGTGCCAGTAGTATTCAGGGGACAGCCATCTACGAGCAGTACTTC	CASSIQGTAIYEQYF
TRBV7-3	17	TRBJ2-1	.	.	TGTGCCAGCAGCTTAACGGTCGGGGTTAGCCCCTACAATGAGCAGTTCTTC	CASSLTVGVSPYNEQFF
TRBV7-9	14	TRBJ2-7	.	TRBD1	TGTGCCAGCAGCTCCGGACAGGGGTACTACGAGCAGTACTTC	CASSSGQGYYEQYF
TRBV19	12	TRBJ2-3	.	TRBD1	TGTGCCAGTAGGGGACAGCCAGATACGCAGTATTTT	CASRGQPDTQYF
TRBV7-9	13	TRBJ2-7	once	.	TGTGCCAGCAGCGGAGACAGGATCTACGAGCAGTACTTC	CASSGDRIYEQYF
TRBV25-1	14	TRBJ1-2	.	.	TGTGCCAGCAGTGGACGTCCGGGTTCCTATGGCTACACCTTC	CASSGRPGSYGYTF
TRBV5-4	13	TRBJ1-2	.	.	TGTGCCAGCAGCTTGGGGTCAGGCCCTTCTGACACCTTC	CASSLGSGPSDTF
TRBV28	15	TRBJ2-5	.	TRBD2	TGTGCCAGCAGTCTAGCGGGAGGGAAACAAGAGACCCAGTACTTC	CASSLAGGKQETQYF
TRBV27	22	TRBJ2-2	.	TRBD2	TGTGCCAGCAGTTCCCTCGCCAGGGGGCCTGGGACTAGCGGGAGCTCGGCCGGGGAGCTGTTTTTT	CASSSLARGPGTSGSSAGELFF
TRBV19	13	TRBJ2-7	.	TRBD2	TGTGCCAGTAGCCGGGAGGGCCTGTACGAGCAGTACTTC	CASSREGLYEQYF
TRBV24-1	15	TRBJ2-5	.	TRBD2	TGTGCCACCAGTGATCCTAGCGGGAGCGGAGAGACCCAGTACTTC	CATSDPSGSGETQYF
TRBV19	15	TRBJ2-2	.	TRBD1	TGTGCCAGTAGTGACAGACAGGGGGCTACCGGGGAGCTGTTTTTT	CASSDRQGATGELFF
TRBV5-4	17	TRBJ2-3	.	TRBD2	TGTGCCAGCAGCCTCGGGGGGGCCGCCCACACATCAGATACGCAGTATTTT	CASSLGGAAHTSDTQYF
TRBV6-2/TRBV6-3	12	TRBJ2-7	.	.	TGTGCCAGCAGTATACTAGCACACGAGCAGTACTTC	CASSILAHEQYF
TRBV6-5	13	TRBJ2-7	.	TRBD2	TGTGCCTTCGGGAGCGGGAACTCCTACGAGCAGTACTTC	CAFGSGNSYEQYF
TRBV7-9	15	TRBJ2-5	.	.	TGTGCCAGCAGCCCCGGATTGGCAGGGGTAGAGACCCAGTACTTC	CASSPGLAGVETQYF
TRBV4-2	15	TRBJ2-5	.	.	TGTGCCAGCAGCCAAGATAGAGGCGGCGGGGAGACCCAGTACTTC	CASSQDRGGGETQYF
TRBV11-1	14	TRBJ1-6	few	TRBD1	TGTGCCAGCAGCCACAGGGGAAATAATTCACCCCTCCACTTT	CASSHRGNNSPLHF
TRBV7-6	15	TRBJ2-1	.	.	TGTGCCAGCAGCTTAGCGGGAGGTCCATACAATGAGCAGTTCTTC	CASSLAGGPYNEQFF
TRBV3-1/TRBV3-2	12	TRBJ1-1	.	.	TGTGCCAGCAGCCAATCCCGCACTGAAGCTTTCTTT	CASSQSRTEAFF
TRBV9	16	TRBJ1-1	.	.	TGTGCCAGCAGCGTAGGGGTAGGTACAGGGAACACTGAAGCTTTCTTT	CASSVGVGTGNTEAFF
TRBV9	17	TRBJ2-1	.	TRBD2	TGTGCCAGCAGCGTATGGGCTAGCGGGAGCTCCTACAATGAGCAGTTCTTC	CASSVWASGSSYNEQFF
TRBV28	12	TRBJ1-5	.	TRBD1	TGTGCCAGCTACAGGGGCAGTCAGCCCCAGCATTTT	CASYRGSQPQHF
TRBV5-1	15	TRBJ2-1	.	TRBD2	TGCGCCAGCAGCCCGAGCGGGAGTGCCTACAATGAGCAGTTCTTC	CASSPSGSAYNEQFF